This T cell receptor beta chain was profiled in a study of T cells in localized non-small cell lung cancer. Study conclusions and caveats: For the top 100 tumor clones, a median roughly 56 also appeared in adjacent lung.

CDR3 size: 13 residues. The germline CDR1 and CDR2 sequences are GTSNPN and SVGIG (reference sequence). J lost 5 bases, V lost 2 bases, and 0 bases had no gene match. In its sample, this clone was seen once. Its antigen is as yet unknown. The method was immunoSEQ multiplex PCR; TCRdb's version includes in-frame clones alone and lacks a portion of them. The sample has about 52,000 clones, 70% to 90% seen once. The V and J genes are TRBV30 and TRBJ2-1; 10 bases agree with TRBD2. Sample: PBMCs, taken before any cancer treatment. The receptor was derived from a female donor with stage II lung adenocarcinoma. CDR3 in amino acids: CAWSSGGDNEQFF. In nucleotides, the CDR3 is TGTGCCTGGAGTAGCGGGGGGGACAATGAGCAGTTCTTC.